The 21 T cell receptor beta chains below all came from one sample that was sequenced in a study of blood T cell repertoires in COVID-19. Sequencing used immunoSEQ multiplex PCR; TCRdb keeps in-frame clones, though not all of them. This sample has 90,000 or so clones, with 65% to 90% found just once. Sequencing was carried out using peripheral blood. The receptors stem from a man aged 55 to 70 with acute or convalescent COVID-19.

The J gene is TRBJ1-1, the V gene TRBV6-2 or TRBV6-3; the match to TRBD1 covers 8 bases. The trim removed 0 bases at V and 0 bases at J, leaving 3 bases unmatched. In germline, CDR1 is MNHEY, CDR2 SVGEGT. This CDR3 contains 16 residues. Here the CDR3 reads CASSYSAGGLNTEAFF. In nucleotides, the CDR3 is TGTGCCAGCAGTTACTCGGCAGGGGGCCTGAACACTGAAGCTTTCTTT.

CDR3 residues: CAVTGSSYNSPLHF. CDR3 coding DNA: TGTGCGGTTACAGGGAGCTCCTATAATTCACCCCTCCACTTT. The rearrangement uses TRBV30 and TRBJ1-6, with TRBD1 as a possible D gene (6 bases). This CDR3 has 14 residues. The germline V gene has CDR1 GTSNPN and CDR2 SVGIG (reference sequence).

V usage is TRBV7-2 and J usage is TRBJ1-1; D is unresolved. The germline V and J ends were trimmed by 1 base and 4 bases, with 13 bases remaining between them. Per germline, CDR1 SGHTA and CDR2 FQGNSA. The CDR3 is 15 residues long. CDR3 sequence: CASSLDTGRSTEAFF. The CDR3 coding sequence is TGTGCCAGCAGCTTAGACACGGGGAGGAGCACTGAAGCTTTCTTT.

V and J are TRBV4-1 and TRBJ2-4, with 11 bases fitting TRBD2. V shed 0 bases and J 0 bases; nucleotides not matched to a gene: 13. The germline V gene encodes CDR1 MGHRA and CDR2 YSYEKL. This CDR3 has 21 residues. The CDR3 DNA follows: TGCGCCAGCAGCCAAGATGGAACTAGCGGGGGTTGGGGGGGAGCCAAAAACATTCAGTACTTC. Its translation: CASSQDGTSGGWGGAKNIQYF.

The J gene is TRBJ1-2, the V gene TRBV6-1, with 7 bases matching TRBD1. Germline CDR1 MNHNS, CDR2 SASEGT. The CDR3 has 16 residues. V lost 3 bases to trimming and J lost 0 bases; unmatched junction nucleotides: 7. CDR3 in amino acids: CASSEVGQYANYGYTF. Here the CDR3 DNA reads TGTGCCAGCAGTGAGGTGGGACAGTATGCTAACTATGGCTACACCTTC.

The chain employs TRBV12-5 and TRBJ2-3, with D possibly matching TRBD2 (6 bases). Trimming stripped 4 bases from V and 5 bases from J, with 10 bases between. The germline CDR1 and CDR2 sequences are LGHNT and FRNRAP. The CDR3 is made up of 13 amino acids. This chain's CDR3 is CASGWGGEDTQYF. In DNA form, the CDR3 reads TGTGCTAGTGGTTGGGGCGGGGAAGATACGCAGTATTTT.

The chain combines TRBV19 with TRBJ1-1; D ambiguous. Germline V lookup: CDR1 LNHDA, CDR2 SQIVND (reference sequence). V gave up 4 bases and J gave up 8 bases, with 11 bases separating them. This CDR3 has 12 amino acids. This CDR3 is CASSTTYGEAFF. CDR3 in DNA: TGTGCCAGTAGTACTACCTACGGGGAAGCTTTCTTT.

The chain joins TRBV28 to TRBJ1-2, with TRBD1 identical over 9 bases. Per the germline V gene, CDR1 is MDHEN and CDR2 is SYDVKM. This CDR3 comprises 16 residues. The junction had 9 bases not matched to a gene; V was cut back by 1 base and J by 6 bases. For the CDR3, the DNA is TGTGCCAGCAGTTTATTATACGGACAGGGGAGAAATGGCTACACCTTC. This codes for CASSLLYGQGRNGYTF.

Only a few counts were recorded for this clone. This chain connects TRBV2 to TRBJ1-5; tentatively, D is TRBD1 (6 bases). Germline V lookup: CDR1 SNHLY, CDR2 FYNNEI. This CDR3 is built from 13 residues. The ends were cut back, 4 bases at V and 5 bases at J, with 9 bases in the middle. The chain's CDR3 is CASSVGGHQPQHF. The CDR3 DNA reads TGTGCCAGCAGTGTCGGGGGGCATCAGCCCCAGCATTTT.

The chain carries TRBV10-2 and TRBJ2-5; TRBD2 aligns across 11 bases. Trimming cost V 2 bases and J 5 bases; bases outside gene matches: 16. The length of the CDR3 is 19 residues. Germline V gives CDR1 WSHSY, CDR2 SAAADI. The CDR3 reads CASSEGGEGTSGSWETQYF. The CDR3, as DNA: TGCGCCAGCAGTGAGGGGGGGGAGGGAACTAGCGGGAGTTGGGAGACCCAGTACTTC.

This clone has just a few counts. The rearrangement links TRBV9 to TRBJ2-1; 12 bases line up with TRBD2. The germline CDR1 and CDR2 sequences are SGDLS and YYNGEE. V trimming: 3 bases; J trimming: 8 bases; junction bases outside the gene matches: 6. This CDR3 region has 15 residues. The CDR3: CASSASGGGVYEQFF. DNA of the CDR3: TGTGCCAGCAGCGCTAGCGGGGGGGGAGTATATGAGCAGTTCTTC. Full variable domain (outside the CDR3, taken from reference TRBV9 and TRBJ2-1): DSGVTQTPKHLITATGQRVTLRCSPRSGDLSVYWYQQSLDQGLQFLIQYYNGEERAKGNILERFSAQQFPDLHSELNLSSLELGDSALYFCASSASGGGVYEQFFGPGTRLTVL.

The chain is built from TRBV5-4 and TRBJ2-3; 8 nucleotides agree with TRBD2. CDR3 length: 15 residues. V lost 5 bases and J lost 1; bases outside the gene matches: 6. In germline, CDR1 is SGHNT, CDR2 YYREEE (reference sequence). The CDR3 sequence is CASRASGWGTDTQYF. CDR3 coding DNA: TGTGCCAGCAGAGCTAGCGGGTGGGGCACAGATACGCAGTATTTT.

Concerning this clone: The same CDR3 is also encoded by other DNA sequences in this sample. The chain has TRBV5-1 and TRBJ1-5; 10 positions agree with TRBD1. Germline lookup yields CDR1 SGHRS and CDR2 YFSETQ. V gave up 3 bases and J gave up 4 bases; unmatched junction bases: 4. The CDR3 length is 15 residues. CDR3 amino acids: CASSSGTGENQPQHF. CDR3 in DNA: TGCGCCAGCAGCTCCGGGACAGGGGAGAATCAGCCCCAGCATTTT. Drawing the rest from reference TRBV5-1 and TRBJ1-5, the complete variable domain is KAGVTQTPRYLIKTRGQQVTLSCSPISGHRSVSWYQQTPGQGLQFLFEYFSETQRNKGNFPGRFSGRQFSNSRSEMNVSTLELGDSALYLCASSSGTGENQPQHFGDGTRLSIL.

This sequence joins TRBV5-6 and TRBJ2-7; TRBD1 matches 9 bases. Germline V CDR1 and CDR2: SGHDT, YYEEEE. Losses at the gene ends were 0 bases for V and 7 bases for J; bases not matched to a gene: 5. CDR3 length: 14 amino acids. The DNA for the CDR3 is TGTGCCAGCAGCTTGGGGGGACAGGGTCGAGAGCAGTACTTC. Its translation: CASSLGGQGREQYF.

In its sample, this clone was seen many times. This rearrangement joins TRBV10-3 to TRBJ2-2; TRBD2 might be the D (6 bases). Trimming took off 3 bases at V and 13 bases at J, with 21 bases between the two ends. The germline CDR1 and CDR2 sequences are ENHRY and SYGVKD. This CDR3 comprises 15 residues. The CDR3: CAISDPEGRGRVLFF. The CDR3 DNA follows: TGTGCCATCAGTGACCCGGAGGGGCGGGGAAGGGTGCTGTTTTTT.

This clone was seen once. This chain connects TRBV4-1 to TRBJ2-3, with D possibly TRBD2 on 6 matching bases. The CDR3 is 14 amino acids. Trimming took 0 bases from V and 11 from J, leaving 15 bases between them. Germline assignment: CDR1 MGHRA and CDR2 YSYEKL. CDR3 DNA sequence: TGCGCCAGCAGCCAAGATCTTTTAGGGACTGGGCAGTATTTT. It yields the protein CASSQDLLGTGQYF.

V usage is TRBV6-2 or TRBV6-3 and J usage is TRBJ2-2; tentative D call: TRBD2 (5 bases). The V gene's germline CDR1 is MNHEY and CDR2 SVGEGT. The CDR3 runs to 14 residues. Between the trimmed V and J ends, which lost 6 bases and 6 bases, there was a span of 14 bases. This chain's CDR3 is CASSPDARAGELFF. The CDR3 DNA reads TGTGCCAGCAGCCCCGACGCGCGGGCCGGGGAGCTGTTTTTT.

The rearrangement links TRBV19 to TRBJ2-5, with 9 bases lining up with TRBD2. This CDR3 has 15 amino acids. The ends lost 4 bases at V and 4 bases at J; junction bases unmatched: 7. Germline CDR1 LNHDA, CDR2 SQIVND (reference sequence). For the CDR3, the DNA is TGTGCCAGTAGTAGGGGACTAGCCGTGCCAGAGACCCAGTACTTC. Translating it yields CASSRGLAVPETQYF.

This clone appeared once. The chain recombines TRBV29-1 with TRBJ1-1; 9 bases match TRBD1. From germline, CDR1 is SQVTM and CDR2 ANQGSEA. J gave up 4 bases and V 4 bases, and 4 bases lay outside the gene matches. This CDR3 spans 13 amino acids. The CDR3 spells CSVGQGGGTEAFF. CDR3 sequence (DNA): TGCAGCGTTGGACAGGGGGGCGGCACTGAAGCTTTCTTT. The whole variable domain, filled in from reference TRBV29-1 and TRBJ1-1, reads SAVISQKPSRDICQRGTSLTIQCQVDSQVTMMFWYRQQPGQSLTLIATANQGSEATYESGFVIDKFPISRPNLTFSTLTVSNMSPEDSSIYLCSVGQGGGTEAFFGQGTRLTVV.

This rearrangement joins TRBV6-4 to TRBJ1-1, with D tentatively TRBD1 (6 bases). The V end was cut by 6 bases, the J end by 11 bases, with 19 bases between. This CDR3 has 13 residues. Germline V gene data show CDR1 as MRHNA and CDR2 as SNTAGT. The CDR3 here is CASSVSQQGRAFF. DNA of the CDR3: TGTGCCAGCAGCGTCTCCCAACAGGGTAGGGCTTTCTTT.

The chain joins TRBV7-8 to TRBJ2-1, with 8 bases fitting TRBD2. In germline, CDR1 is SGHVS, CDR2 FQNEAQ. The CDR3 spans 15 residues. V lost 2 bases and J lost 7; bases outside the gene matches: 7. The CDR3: CASSLSGGRSNEQFF. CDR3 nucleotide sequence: TGTGCCAGCAGCTTATCGGGCGGGAGGTCGAATGAGCAGTTCTTC.